These 13 T cell receptor beta chains were all obtained from the same sample, sequenced in a study of PD-1 blockade in classical Hodgkin lymphoma. Time point of the sample: cycle 4 day 1 (C4D1), after around six weeks of nivolumab. Every one of the patients relapsed after autologous stem cell transplantation (brentuximab vedotin exposure was variable). Measured with immunoSEQ multiplex PCR; TCRdb has only the in-frame clones, and not every one. The sample has 100,000 or so clones, around 90% seen once. The sample in question was peripheral blood mononuclear cells (PBMCs), obtained before the fourth cycle of nivolumab. The source of these receptors is a human donor with classical Hodgkin lymphoma.

The rearrangement uses TRBV6-6 and TRBJ1-1; D ambiguous. Germline V gene lookup returns CDR1 MNHNY and CDR2 SVGAGI (reference sequence). The V end was cut by 2 bases, the J end by 6 bases, with 7 bases between. The CDR3 runs to 12 residues. The CDR3 DNA reads as TGTGCCAGCAGTTACCGGCAGGCTGAAGCTTTCTTT. Encoded protein: CASSYRQAEAFF.

The sample holds one count of this clone. The chain links TRBV5-1 to TRBJ2-1, with 10 bases lining up with TRBD2. CDR3 size: 15 residues. With V trimmed by 1 base and J by 3 bases, 1 base remained unmatched. Looked up from germline, CDR1 is SGHRS and CDR2 is YFSETQ. The CDR3 nucleotides are TGCGCCAGCAGCTTGACTAGCGGGGTCTACAATGAGCAGTTCTTC. This encodes CASSLTSGVYNEQFF.

The V call is TRBV11-3, the J call TRBJ2-2; D remains unclear. V was cut by 5 bases and J by 3 bases, with 4 bases left in between. The CDR3 length is 12 residues. Germline V gives CDR1 SGHNT, CDR2 YENEEA. CDR3 DNA: TGTGCCAGCAGCCAGGACACCGGGGAGCTGTTTTTT. Translation gives CASSQDTGELFF.

The J gene is TRBJ2-3, the V gene TRBV27; a possible D gene is TRBD2 (6 bases). The CDR3 loop spans 15 amino acids. Germline CDR1 MNHEY, CDR2 SMNVEV (reference sequence). V was clipped by 3 bases and J by 4 bases, with 14 bases between them. CDR3 protein: CASSFVLATADTQYF. Written as DNA, the CDR3 is TGTGCCAGCAGTTTTGTACTAGCCACCGCAGATACGCAGTATTTT.

The chain combines TRBV5-6 with TRBJ1-2; D is ambiguous. The CDR3 length is 16 residues. Germline assignment: CDR1 SGHDT and CDR2 YYEEEE. Deletions cut 7 bases from V and 2 bases from J, with 21 bases between. DNA of the CDR3: TGTGCCAGCGGCCAGATTACCACCTCTAGAAACTATGGCTACACCTTC. Protein: CASGQITTSRNYGYTF.

The rearrangement joins TRBV28 to TRBJ1-5; the match to TRBD1 covers 9 bases. Trimming removed 6 bases from V and 7 bases from J; junction bases left unmatched: 7. The germline V gene has CDR1 MDHEN and CDR2 SYDVKM. CDR3 size: 14 residues. This CDR3 reads CASRPTGGRQPQHF. Written as DNA, the CDR3 is TGTGCCAGCAGACCTACAGGGGGCCGGCAGCCCCAGCATTTT.

The chain couples TRBV14 to TRBJ1-2; D is unclear. CDR3 length: 14 residues. Germline V lookup: CDR1 SGHDN, CDR2 FVKESK. V was shortened by 3 bases and J by 0 bases, with 8 bases between the two germline ends. CDR3 loop: CASSQIIANYGYTF. CDR3 nucleotide sequence: TGTGCCAGCAGCCAGATAATAGCTAACTATGGCTACACCTTC.

The chain uses TRBV6-1 and TRBJ2-3, with 10 bases identical to TRBD2. The CDR3 loop spans 15 amino acids. J gave up 0 bases and V 7 bases, and 4 bases lay outside the gene matches. The germline V gene encodes CDR1 MNHNS and CDR2 SASEGT. The DNA of the CDR3 is TGTGCCAGCATGGCTAGCGGGAGAAGCACAGATACGCAGTATTTT. It codes for CASMASGRSTDTQYF.

V is TRBV7-2 and J is TRBJ1-2, with 7 bases identical to TRBD1. In germline, CDR1 is SGHTA, CDR2 FQGNSA. With 5 bases clipped from V and 4 bases from J, the junction kept 16 bases outside the gene matches. CDR3 size: 17 residues. CDR3 residues: CASSPEPGDREPYGYTF. The CDR3 DNA follows: TGTGCCAGCAGCCCAGAACCCGGGGACAGAGAACCCTATGGCTACACCTTC.

This clone has only one observation. The V and J genes are TRBV10-1 and TRBJ2-7; D call uncertain. Trimming pared 4 bases from V and 3 bases from J, leaving 10 bases between. Germline V CDR1 and CDR2: WNHNN, SYGVQD (reference sequence). The CDR3 totals 13 residues. The CDR3: CASSGPPSYEQYF. Written as DNA, the CDR3 is TGCGCCAGCAGTGGACCGCCTAGCTACGAGCAGTACTTC.

The J gene is TRBJ2-7, the V gene TRBV29-1, with D hard to call. The CDR3 consists of 8 residues. The germline V gene encodes CDR1 SQVTM and CDR2 ANQGSEA. CDR3 bases: TGCACCCACTTGGGGAAGTACTTC. This gives the protein CTHLGKYF.

The J gene is TRBJ2-2, the V gene TRBV7-9, with D possibly being TRBD2 (6 bases). Trimming stripped 2 bases from V and 3 bases from J, with 16 bases between. Germline V lookup: CDR1 SEHNR, CDR2 FQNEAQ (reference sequence). This CDR3 is built from 17 residues. The CDR3 DNA reads TGTGCCAGCAGCTTATTGGCGGGAAGGATCTACACCGGGGAGCTGTTTTTT. It codes for CASSLLAGRIYTGELFF.

This clone has only one observation. J is TRBJ2-7 and V is TRBV7-9; D is perhaps TRBD2 (6 bases). CDR1 is SEHNR and CDR2 is FQNEAQ in the germline V gene (reference sequence). Trimming cost V 5 bases and J 6 bases, with 14 bases left between them. The CDR3 runs to 13 residues. The CDR3 region is CASSNLAGGEQYF. The CDR3 nucleotides are TGTGCCAGCAGCAACCTGGCCGGGGGCGAGCAGTACTTC. Looking up the rest from reference TRBV7-9 and TRBJ2-7 gives the full variable domain: DTGVSQNPRHKITKRGQNVTFRCDPISEHNRLYWYRQTLGQGPEFLTYFQNEAQLEKSRLLSDRFSAERPKGSFSTLEIQRTEQGDSAMYLCASSNLAGGEQYFGPGTRLTVT.